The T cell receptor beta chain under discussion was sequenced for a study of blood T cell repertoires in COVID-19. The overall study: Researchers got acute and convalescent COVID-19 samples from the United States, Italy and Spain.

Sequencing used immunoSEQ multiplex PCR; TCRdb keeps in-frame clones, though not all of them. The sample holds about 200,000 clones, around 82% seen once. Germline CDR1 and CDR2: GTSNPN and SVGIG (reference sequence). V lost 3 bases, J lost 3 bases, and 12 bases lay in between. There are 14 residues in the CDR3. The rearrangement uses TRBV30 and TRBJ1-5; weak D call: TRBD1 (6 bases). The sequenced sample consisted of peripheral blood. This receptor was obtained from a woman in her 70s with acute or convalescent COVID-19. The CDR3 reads CAWSDGQFNQPQHF. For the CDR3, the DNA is TGTGCCTGGAGCGACGGACAGTTCAATCAGCCCCAGCATTTT.